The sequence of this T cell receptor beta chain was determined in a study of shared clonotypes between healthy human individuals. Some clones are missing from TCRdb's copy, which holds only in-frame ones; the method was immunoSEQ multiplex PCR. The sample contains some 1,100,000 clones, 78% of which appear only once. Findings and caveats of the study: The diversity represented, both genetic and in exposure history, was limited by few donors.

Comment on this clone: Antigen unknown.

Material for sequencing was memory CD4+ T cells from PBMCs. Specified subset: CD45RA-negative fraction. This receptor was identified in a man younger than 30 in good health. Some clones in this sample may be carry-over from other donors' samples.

The CDR3 sequence: CASSSVAVYSNQPQHF. The CDR3 DNA reads TGTGCCAGTAGTAGTGTAGCCGTTTATAGCAATCAGCCCCAGCATTTT. This chain connects TRBV19 to TRBJ1-5; D ambiguous. The ends were cut back, 4 bases at V and 0 bases at J, with 13 bases in the middle. Germline-derived CDR1 and CDR2 are LNHDA and SQIVND (reference sequence). This CDR3 has 16 amino acids.